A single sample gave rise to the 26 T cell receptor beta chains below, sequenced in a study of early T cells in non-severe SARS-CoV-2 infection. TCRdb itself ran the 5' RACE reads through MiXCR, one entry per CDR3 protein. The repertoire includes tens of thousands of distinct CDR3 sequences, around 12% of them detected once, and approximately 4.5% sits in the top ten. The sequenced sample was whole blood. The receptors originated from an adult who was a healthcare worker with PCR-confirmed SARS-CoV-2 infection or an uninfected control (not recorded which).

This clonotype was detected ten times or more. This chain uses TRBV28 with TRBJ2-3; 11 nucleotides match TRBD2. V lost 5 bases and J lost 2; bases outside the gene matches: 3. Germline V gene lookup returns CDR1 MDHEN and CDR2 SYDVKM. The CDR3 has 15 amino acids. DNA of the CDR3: TGTGCCAGCAGTCCGACTAGCGGGATCACAGATACGCAGTATTTT. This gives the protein CASSPTSGITDTQYF.

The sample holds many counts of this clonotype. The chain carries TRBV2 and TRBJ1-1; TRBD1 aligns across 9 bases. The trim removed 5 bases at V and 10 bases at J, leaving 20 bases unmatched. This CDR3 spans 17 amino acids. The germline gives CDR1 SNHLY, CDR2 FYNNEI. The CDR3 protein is CASSKTGGSGTTDRAFF. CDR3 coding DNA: TGTGCCAGCAGTAAGACAGGGGGGTCGGGTACGACTGACAGAGCTTTCTTT.

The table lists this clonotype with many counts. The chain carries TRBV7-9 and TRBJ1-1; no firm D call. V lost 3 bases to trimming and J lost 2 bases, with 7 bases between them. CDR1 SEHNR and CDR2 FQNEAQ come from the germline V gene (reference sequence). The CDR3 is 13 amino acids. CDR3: CASSLAANTEAFF. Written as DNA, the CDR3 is TGTGCCAGCAGCTTGGCAGCAAACACTGAAGCTTTCTTT.

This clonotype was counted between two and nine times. The DNA of the CDR3 is TGTGCCAGCAGTTACTCGCCTAGCGGGAGATTCGGGGAGCTGTTTTTT. As protein: CASSYSPSGRFGELFF. The J gene is TRBJ2-2, the V gene TRBV6-5; 10 bases agree with TRBD2. V gave up 0 bases and J gave up 7 bases; unmatched junction bases: 5. The length of the CDR3 is 16 residues. Germline V gene lookup returns CDR1 MNHEY and CDR2 SVGAGI.

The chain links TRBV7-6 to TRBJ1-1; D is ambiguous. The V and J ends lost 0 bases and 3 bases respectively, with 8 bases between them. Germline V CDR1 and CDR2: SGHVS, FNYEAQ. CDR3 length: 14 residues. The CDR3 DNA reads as TGTGCCAGCAGCTTAGCGAGTGAAGACACTGAAGCTTTCTTT. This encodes CASSLASEDTEAFF.

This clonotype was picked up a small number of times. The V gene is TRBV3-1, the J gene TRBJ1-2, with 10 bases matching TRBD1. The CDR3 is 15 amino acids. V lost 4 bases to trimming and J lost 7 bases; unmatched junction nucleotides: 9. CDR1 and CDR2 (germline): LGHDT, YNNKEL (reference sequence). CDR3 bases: TGTGCCAGCAGCCCCCGTGGGGACAGGGGTTCTGGCTACACCTTC. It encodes CASSPRGDRGSGYTF.

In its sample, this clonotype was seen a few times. The CDR3 reads CASSFRTPNIYNEQFF. As DNA, the CDR3 is TGTGCCAGCAGCTTTCGGACTCCTAATATTTACAATGAGCAGTTCTTC. The chain is built from TRBV7-8 and TRBJ2-1; a weak D match, TRBD2 (5 bases). The CDR3 contains 16 residues. The V end lost 3 bases, the J end lost 4 bases, and 16 bases lay between the germline ends. The germline CDR1 and CDR2 sequences are SGHVS and FQNEAQ.

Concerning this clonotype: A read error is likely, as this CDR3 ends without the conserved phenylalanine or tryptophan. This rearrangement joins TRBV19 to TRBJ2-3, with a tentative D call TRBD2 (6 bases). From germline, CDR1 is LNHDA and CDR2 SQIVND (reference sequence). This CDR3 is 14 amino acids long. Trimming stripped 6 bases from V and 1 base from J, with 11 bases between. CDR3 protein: CASSRWRGTDTQYL. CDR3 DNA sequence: TGTGCCAGTAGCCGTTGGAGGGGCACAGATACGCAGTATTTG.

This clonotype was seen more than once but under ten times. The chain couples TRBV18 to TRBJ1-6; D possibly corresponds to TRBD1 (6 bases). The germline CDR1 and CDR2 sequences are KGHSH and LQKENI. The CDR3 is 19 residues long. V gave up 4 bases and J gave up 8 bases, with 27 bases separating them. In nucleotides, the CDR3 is TGTGCCAGCTCACTAGCCCGACCAACTGGGGGCTGGCAAGATTCACCCCTCCACTTT. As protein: CASSLARPTGGWQDSPLHF.

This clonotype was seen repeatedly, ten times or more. As DNA, the CDR3 is TGCAGTGCTAGGAAGCCCGGGACAGGGGCCTATGGCTACACCTTC. Translation: CSARKPGTGAYGYTF. The chain joins TRBV20-1 to TRBJ1-2, with TRBD1 matching 10 bases. Germline loops: CDR1 DFQATT, CDR2 SNEGSKA (reference sequence). Trimming removed 3 bases from V and 4 bases from J; junction bases left unmatched: 8. This CDR3 is 15 amino acids long.

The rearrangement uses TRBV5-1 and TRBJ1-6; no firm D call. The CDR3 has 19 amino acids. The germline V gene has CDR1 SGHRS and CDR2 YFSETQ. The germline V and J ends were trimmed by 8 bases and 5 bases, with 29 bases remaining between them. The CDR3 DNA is TGCGCCAGTCGAGCCCGCCCCCTCCAAGCGGGGATCGATAATTCACCCCTCCACTTT. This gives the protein CASRARPLQAGIDNSPLHF.

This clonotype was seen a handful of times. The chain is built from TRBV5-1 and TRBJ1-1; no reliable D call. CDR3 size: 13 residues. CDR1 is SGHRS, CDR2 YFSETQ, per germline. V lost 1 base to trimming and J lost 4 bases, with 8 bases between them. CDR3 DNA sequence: TGCGCCAGCAGCTTGAAAGGGTCCACTGAAGCTTTCTTT. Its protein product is CASSLKGSTEAFF. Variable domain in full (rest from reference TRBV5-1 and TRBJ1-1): KAGVTQTPRYLIKTRGQQVTLSCSPISGHRSVSWYQQTPGQGLQFLFEYFSETQRNKGNFPGRFSGRQFSNSRSEMNVSTLELGDSALYLCASSLKGSTEAFFGQGTRLTVV.

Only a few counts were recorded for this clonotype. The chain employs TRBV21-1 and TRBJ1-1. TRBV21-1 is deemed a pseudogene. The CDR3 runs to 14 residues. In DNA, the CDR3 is TGTGCCAGCAGCAATTGGAGGGGGAACACTGAAGCTTTTTTT. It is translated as CASSNWRGNTEAFF.

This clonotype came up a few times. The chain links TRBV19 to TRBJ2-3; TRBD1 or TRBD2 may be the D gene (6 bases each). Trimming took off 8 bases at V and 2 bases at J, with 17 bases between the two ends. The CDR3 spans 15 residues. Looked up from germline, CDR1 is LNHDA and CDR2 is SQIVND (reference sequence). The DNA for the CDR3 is TGTGCCAGTCAAGAAGGGGGGCAGGTCACAGATACGCAGTATTTT. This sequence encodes CASQEGGQVTDTQYF.

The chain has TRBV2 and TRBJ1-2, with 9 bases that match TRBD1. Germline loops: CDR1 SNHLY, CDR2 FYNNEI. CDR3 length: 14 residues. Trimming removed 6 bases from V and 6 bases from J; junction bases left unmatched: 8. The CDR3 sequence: CASRSGTGPHGYTF. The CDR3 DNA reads TGTGCCAGCAGGTCCGGGACAGGGCCCCATGGCTACACCTTC.

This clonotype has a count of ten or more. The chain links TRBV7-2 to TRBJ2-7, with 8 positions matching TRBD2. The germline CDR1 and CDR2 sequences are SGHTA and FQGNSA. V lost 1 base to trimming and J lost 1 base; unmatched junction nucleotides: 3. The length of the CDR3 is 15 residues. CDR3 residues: CASSLVGLGSYEQYF. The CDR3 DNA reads TGTGCCAGCAGCTTAGTGGGACTAGGGTCCTACGAGCAGTACTTC.

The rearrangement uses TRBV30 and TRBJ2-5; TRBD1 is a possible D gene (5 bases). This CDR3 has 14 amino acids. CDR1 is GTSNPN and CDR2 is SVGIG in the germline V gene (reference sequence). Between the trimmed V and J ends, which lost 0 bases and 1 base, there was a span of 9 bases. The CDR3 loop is CAWSVSDSQETQYF. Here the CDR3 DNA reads TGTGCCTGGAGTGTATCAGACAGCCAAGAGACCCAGTACTTC.

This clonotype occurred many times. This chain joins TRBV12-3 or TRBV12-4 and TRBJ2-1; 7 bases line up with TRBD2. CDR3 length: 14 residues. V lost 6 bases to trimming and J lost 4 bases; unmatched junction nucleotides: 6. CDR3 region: CASRLANSYNEQFF. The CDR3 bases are TGTGCCAGCAGACTAGCGAACTCATACAATGAGCAGTTCTTC.

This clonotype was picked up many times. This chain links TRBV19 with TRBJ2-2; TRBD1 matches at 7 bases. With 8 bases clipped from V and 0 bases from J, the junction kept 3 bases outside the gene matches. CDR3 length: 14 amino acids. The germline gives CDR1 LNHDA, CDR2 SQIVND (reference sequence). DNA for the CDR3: TGTGCCAGTGGGGACAGCGCGAACACCGGGGAGCTGTTTTTT. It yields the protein CASGDSANTGELFF. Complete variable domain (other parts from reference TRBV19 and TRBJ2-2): DGGITQSPKYLFRKEGQNVTLSCEQNLNHDAMYWYRQDPGQGLRLIYYSQIVNDFQKGDIAEGYSVSREKKESFPLTVTSAQKNPTAFYLCASGDSANTGELFFGEGSRLTVL.

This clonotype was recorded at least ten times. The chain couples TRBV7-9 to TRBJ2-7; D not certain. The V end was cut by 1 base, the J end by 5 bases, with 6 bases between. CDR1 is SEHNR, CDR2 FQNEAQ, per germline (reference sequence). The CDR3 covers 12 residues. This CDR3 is CASSLEQNEQYF. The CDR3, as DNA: TGTGCCAGCAGCTTAGAACAGAACGAGCAGTACTTC.

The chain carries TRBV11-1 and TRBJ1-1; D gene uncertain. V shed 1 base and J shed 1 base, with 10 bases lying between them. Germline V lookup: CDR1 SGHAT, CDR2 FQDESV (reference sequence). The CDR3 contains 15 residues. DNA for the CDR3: TGTGCCAGCAGCTTAGTGGCCAGGTCGAACACTGAAGCTTTCTTT. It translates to CASSLVARSNTEAFF. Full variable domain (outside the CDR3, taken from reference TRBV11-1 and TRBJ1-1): EAEVAQSPRYKITEKSQAVAFWCDPISGHATLYWYRQILGQGPELLVQFQDESVVDDSQLPKDRFSAERLKGVDSTLKIQPAELGDSAMYLCASSLVARSNTEAFFGQGTRLTVV.

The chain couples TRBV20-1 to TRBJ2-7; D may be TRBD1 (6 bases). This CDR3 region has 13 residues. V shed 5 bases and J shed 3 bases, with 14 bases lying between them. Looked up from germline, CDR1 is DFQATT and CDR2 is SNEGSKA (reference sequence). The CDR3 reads CSAGRTGFYEQYF. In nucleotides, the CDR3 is TGCAGTGCTGGGAGAACAGGGTTCTACGAGCAGTACTTC.

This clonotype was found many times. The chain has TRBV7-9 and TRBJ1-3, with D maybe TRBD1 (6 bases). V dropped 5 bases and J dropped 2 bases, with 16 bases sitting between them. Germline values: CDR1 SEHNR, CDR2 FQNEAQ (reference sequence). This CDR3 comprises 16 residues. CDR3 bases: TGTGCCAGCAGCACAGACAGGTCGTGGGCTGGAAACACCATATATTTT. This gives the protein CASSTDRSWAGNTIYF.

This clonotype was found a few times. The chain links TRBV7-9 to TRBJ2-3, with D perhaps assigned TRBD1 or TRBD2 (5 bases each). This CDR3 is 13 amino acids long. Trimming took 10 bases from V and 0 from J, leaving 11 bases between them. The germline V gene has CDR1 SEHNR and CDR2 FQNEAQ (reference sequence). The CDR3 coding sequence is TGTGCCACTCGCTGGGGGAGCACAGATACGCAGTATTTT. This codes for CATRWGSTDTQYF.

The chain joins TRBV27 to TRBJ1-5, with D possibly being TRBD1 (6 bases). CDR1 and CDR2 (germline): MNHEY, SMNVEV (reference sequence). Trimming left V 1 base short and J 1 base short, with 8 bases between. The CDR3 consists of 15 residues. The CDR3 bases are TGTGCCAGCAGTTTATTTCAGGGGAGCAATCAGCCCCAGCATTTT. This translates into CASSLFQGSNQPQHF.

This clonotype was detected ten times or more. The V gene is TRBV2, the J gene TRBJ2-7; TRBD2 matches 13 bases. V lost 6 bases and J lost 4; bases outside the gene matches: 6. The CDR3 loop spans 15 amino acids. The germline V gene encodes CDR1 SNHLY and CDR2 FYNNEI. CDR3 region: CASRAGTSGKYEQYF. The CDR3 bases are TGTGCCAGCAGGGCCGGGACTAGCGGGAAGTACGAGCAGTACTTC.